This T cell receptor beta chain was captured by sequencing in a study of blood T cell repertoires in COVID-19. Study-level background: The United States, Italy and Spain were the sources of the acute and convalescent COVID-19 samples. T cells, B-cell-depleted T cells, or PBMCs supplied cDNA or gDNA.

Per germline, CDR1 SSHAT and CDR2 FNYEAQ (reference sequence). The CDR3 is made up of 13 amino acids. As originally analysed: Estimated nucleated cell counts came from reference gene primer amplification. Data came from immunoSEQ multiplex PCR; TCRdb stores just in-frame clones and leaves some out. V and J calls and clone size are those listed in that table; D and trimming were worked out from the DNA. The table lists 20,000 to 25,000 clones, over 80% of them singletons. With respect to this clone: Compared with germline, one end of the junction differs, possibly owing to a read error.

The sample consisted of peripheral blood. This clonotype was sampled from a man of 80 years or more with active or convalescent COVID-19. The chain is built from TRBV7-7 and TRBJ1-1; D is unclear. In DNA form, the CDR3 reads TGTGCTAGCAGCTTGAGGGCCGGAACTGAAGCTTTCTTT. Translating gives CASSLRAGTEAFF.